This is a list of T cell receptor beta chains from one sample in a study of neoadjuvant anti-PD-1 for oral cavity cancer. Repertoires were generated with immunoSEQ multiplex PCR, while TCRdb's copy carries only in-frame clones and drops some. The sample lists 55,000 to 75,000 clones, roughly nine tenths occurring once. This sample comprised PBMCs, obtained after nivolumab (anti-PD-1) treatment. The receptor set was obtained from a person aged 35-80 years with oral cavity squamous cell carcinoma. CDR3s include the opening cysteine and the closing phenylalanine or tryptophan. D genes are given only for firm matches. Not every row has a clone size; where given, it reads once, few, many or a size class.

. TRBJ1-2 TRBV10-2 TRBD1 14 CASSPGQGDYGYTF TGCGCCAGCAGCCCGGGACAGGGTGACTATGGCTACACCTTC
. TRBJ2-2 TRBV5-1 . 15 CASSADILGTGELFF TGCGCCAGCTCCGCCGATATCTTGGGCACCGGGGAGCTGTTTTTT
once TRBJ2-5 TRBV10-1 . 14 CASSENGGLETQYF TGCGCCAGCAGTGAGAATGGAGGGTTGGAGACCCAGTACTTC
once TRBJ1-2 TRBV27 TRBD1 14 CASSFRTGASGYTF TGTGCCAGCAGTTTTCGCACAGGGGCATCGGGCTACACCTTC
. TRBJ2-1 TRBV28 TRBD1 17 CASSQGPTGTGGNEQFF TGTGCCAGCAGTCAAGGGCCAACCGGGACAGGGGGGAATGAGCAGTTCTTC
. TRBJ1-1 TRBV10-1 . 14 CASSDASMNTEAFF TGCGCCAGCAGTGACGCCAGTATGAACACTGAAGCTTTCTTT
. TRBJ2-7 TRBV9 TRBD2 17 CASSVGGTRRGVGEQYF TGTGCCAGCAGTGTTGGCGGGACGAGGCGGGGGGTCGGAGAGCAGTACTTC
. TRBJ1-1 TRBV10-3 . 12 CAISAPNTEAFF TGTGCCATCAGTGCGCCGAACACTGAAGCTTTCTTT
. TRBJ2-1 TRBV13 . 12 CASSSYSTEQFF TGTGCCAGCAGCTCTTACTCCACTGAGCAGTTCTTC
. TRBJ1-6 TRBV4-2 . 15 CASSQDLSTQSPLHF TGTGCCAGCAGCCAAGATTTAAGCACACAATCACCCCTCCACTTT
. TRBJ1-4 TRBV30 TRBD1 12 CAWTGGNEKLFF TGTGCCTGGACAGGGGGAAATGAAAAACTGTTTTTT
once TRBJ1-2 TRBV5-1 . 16 CASSLGGPEMPYGYTF TGCGCCAGCAGCTTGGGGGGTCCCGAAATGCCCTATGGCTACACCTTC
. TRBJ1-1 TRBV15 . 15 CATSREVRGIIGAFF TGTGCCACCAGCAGAGAAGTGCGGGGAATCATTGGAGCTTTCTTT
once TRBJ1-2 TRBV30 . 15 CAWSEALTGSRGYTF TGTGCCTGGAGTGAGGCTCTCACAGGGTCTAGAGGCTACACCTTC
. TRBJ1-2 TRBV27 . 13 CASREAMGVGYTF TGTGCCAGCAGGGAGGCGATGGGTGTTGGCTACACCTTC
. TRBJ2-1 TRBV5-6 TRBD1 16 CASSLGPGGFYNEQFF TGTGCCAGCAGCTTGGGGCCAGGGGGCTTTTACAATGAGCAGTTCTTC
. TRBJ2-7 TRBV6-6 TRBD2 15 CASSSIAGGPGEQYF TGTGCCAGCAGTTCGATAGCGGGAGGGCCGGGGGAGCAGTACTTC
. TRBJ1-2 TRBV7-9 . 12 CASSLTGYGYTF TGTGCCAGCAGCTTAACTGGCTATGGCTACACCTTC
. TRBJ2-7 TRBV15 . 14 CATSRDLRGSEQYF TGTGCCACCAGCAGAGATCTTAGGGGGAGCGAGCAGTACTTC
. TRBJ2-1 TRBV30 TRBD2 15 CAWRNVASGGDEQFF TGTGCCTGGAGAAACGTTGCTAGCGGGGGCGATGAGCAGTTCTTC
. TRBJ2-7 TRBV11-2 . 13 CASSLEGGNEQYF TGTGCCAGCAGCTTAGAAGGGGGTAACGAGCAGTACTTC
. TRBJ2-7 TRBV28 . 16 CASSLAPTDVSYEQYF TGTGCCAGCAGTCTGGCCCCGACGGACGTCTCATACGAGCAGTACTTC
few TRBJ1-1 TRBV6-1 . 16 CASSEYGRGLNTEAFF TGTGCCAGCAGTGAATATGGCAGGGGCTTGAACACTGAAGCTTTCTTT
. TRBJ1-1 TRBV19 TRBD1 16 CASSKGRGTMNTEAFF TGTGCCAGTAGTAAGGGCAGGGGGACTATGAACACTGAAGCTTTCTTT
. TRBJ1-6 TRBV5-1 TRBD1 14 CASAVQGSNSPLHF TGCGCCAGCGCCGTACAGGGGAGTAATTCACCCCTCCACTTT
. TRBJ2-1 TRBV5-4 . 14 CASSLEVSYNEQFF TGTGCCAGCAGCTTGGAGGTCTCCTACAATGAGCAGTTCTTC
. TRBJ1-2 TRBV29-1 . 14 CSVVGDLSNYGYTF TGCAGCGTTGTGGGTGACTTGTCTAACTATGGCTACACCTTC
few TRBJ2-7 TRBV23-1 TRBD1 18 CASSQKRASQGDWYEQYF TGCGCCAGCAGTCAAAAAAGGGCGTCACAGGGGGATTGGTACGAGCAGTACTTC
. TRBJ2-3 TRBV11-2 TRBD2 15 CASSGPRGGTDTQYF TGTGCCAGCAGCGGCCCCCGGGGGGGTACAGATACGCAGTATTTT
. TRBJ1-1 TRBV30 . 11 CARTENTEAFF TGTGCCCGTACAGAGAACACTGAAGCTTTCTTT
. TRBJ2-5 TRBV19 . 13 CASSISYEETQYF TGTGCCAGTAGTATATCGTATGAAGAGACCCAGTACTTC
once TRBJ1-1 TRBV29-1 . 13 CSVGQVSRTEAFF TGCAGCGTTGGGCAGGTCTCGAGAACTGAAGCTTTCTTT
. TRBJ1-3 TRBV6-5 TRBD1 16 CASSWDRGLSGNTIYF TGTGCCAGCAGTTGGGACAGGGGCCTCTCTGGAAACACCATATATTTT
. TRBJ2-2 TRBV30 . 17 CAWSGYRTTANTGELFF TGTGCCTGGAGTGGATATCGGACTACCGCGAACACCGGGGAGCTGTTTTTT
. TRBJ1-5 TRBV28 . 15 CASSTGGNSNQPQHF TGTGCCAGCAGCACCGGGGGGAATAGCAATCAGCCCCAGCATTTT
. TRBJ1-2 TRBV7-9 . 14 CASSLEGDSRGYTF TGTGCCAGCAGCTTAGAAGGAGACAGTCGCGGCTACACCTTC
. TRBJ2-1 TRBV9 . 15 CASSRPGWGYNEQFF TGTGCCAGCAGCCGCCCCGGGTGGGGTTACAATGAGCAGTTCTTC
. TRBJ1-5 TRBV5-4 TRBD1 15 CASSEGTGSHQPQHF TGTGCCAGCAGCGAAGGGACAGGGTCCCATCAGCCCCAGCATTTT
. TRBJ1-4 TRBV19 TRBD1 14 CASNHRGRFEKLFF TGTGCCAGTAACCACAGGGGGCGCTTTGAAAAACTGTTTTTT
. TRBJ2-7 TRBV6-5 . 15 CASSYMARSDYEQYF TGTGCCAGCAGTTACATGGCTAGATCGGACTACGAGCAGTACTTC
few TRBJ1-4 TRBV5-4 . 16 CASKRYDGGAGEKLFF TGTGCCAGCAAGCGTTATGATGGGGGAGCGGGGGAAAAACTGTTTTTT
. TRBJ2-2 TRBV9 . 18 CAITPEDSRKTNTGELFF TGTGCCATTACCCCAGAGGACAGTCGTAAAACGAACACCGGGGAGCTGTTTTTT
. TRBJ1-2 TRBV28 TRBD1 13 CASSWGQTYGYTF TGTGCCAGCAGCTGGGGACAGACCTATGGCTACACCTTC
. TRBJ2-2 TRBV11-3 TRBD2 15 CASSVSGRDTGELFF TGTGCCAGCAGCGTTAGCGGGCGGGACACCGGGGAGCTGTTTTTT
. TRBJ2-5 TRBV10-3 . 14 CAGSAGPRQETQYF TGTGCCGGCTCAGCGGGTCCTCGGCAAGAGACCCAGTACTTC
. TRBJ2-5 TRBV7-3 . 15 CASSLTQGMGETQYF TGTGCCAGCAGCTTAACACAGGGTATGGGCGAGACCCAGTACTTC
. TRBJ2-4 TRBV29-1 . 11 CSAGDRNIQYF TGCAGCGCAGGGGATCGGAACATTCAGTACTTC
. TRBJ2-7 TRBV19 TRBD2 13 CASKVAGASEQYF TGTGCCAGTAAAGTAGCGGGGGCGAGCGAGCAGTACTTC
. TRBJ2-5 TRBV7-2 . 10 CASSYETQYF TGTGCCAGCAGCTATGAGACCCAGTACTTC